This entry describes one T cell receptor beta chain. Preparation of the TCRbeta library was carried out with unique molecular identifiers. TCRdb independently ran MiXCR on the PCR reads; one entry per CDR3 protein. The data show 250,000 to 300,000 distinct CDR3 sequences, about a tenth seen once. Germline CDR1 is SGHDT and CDR2 is YYEEEE. Between the trimmed V and J ends, which lost 2 bases and 4 bases, there was a span of 13 bases. CDR3 size: 15 residues. This sample is part of a study of T-cell reconstitution after alpha-beta-depleted transplantation in children. The origin of this receptor is a human donor who donated a stem cell graft to a child with SCID. This specimen consisted of PBMCs from the stem cell graft donor, obtained from the stem cell graft. This chain joins TRBV5-6 and TRBJ2-1; tentative D call: TRBD1 (6 bases). The CDR3 spells CASSFVTGTYNEQFF. CDR3 DNA sequence: TGTGCCAGCAGCTTTGTCACAGGGACATACAATGAGCAGTTCTTC.